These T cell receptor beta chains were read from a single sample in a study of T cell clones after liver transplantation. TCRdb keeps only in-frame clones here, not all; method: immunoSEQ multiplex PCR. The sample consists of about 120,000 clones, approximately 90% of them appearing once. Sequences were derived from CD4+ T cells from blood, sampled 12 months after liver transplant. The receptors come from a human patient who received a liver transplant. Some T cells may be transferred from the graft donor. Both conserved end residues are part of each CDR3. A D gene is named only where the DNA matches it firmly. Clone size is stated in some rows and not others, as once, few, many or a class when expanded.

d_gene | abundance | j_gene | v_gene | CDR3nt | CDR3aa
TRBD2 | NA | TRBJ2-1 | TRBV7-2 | TGTGCCAGCAGCTTAGGCCTAGCGGGAGGGGCTGAGCAGTTCTTC | CASSLGLAGGAEQFF
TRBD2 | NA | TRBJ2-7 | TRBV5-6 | TGTGCCAGCAGCTTGGTCGAACTAGCGGGAGGTGGCGAGCAGTACTTC | CASSLVELAGGGEQYF
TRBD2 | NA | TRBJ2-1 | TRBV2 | TGTGCCAGCAGTGGACTAGCGGGAGCGTACAATGAGCAGTTCTTC | CASSGLAGAYNEQFF
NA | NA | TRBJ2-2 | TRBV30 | TGTGCCTGGACCATTAAGACAGGGAGGACCGGGGAGCTGTTTTTT | CAWTIKTGRTGELFF
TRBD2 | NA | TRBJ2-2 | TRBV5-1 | TGCGCCAGCAGCCCGGGACTAGCGGGAGGGCATGGCGCCGGGGAGCTGTTTTTT | CASSPGLAGGHGAGELFF
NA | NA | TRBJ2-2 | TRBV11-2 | TGTGCCAGCAGCGCACAGGGATCTACCGGGGAGCTGTTTTTT | CASSAQGSTGELFF
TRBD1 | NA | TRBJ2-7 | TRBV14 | TGTGCCAGCAGCCCCGCCAGGGACAGGCCTTTCTCCGAGCAGTACTTC | CASSPARDRPFSEQYF
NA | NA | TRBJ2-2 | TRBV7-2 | TGTGCCAGCAGCTTAATGCACACCGGGGAGCTGTTTTTT | CASSLMHTGELFF
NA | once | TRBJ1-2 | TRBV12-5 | TGTGCTAGTGGTTTTTCCCCCGACGGAGGCTACACCTTC | CASGFSPDGGYTF
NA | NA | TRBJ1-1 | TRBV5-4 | TGTGCCAGCAGCCCTTCGCGGGAATTAAACACTGAAGCTTTCTTT | CASSPSRELNTEAFF
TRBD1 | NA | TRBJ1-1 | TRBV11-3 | TGTGCCAGCAGCTCCCCCGGGACAGTCGTGGAAGCTTTCTTT | CASSSPGTVVEAFF
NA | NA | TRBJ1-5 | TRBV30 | TGTGCCTGGAGTTTCTCCGGGGGGAGCAATCAGCCCCAGCATTTT | CAWSFSGGSNQPQHF
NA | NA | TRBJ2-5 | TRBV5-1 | TGCGCCAGCAGCTTGGGCGGGTTCCAAGAGACCCAGTACTTC | CASSLGGFQETQYF
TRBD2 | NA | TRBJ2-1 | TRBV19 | TGTGCCAGTAGCCACCCCGGGCGACTAGCGGGGACTAGCTCCTACAATGAGCAGTTCTTC | CASSHPGRLAGTSSYNEQFF
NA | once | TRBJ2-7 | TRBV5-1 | TGCGCCAGCAGCTTGGGACAGCTGTCCTACGAGCAGTACTTC | CASSLGQLSYEQYF
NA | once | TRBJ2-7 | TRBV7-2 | TGTGCCAGCAGTACCGTATACGAGCAGTACTTC | CASSTVYEQYF
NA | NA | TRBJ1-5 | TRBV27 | TGTGCCAGCAGTTTAGCGGGGGCCGGGCAGCCCCAGCATTTT | CASSLAGAGQPQHF
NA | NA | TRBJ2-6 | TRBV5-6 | TGTGCCAGCAGTTCAGGCGTCTCTGGGGCCAACGTCCTGACTTTC | CASSSGVSGANVLTF
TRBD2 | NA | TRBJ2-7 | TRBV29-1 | TGCAGCGTTGCCCGACTAGCGGGAGGGGCCGCCGAGCAGTACTTC | CSVARLAGGAAEQYF
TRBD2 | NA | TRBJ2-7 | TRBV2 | TGTGCCAGCAGGACGTCAGGGACTAACTACGCGCAGTACTTC | CASRTSGTNYAQYF
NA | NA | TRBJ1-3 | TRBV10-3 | TGTGCCATCAGAGTAAATACAGCGAACACCATATATTTT | CAIRVNTANTIYF
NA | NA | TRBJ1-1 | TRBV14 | TGTGCCAGCAGCCAAGTTTATGGAGGGGCTGAAGCTTTCTTT | CASSQVYGGAEAFF
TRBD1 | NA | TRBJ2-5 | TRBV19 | TGTGCCAGTAGTATAGACCCATTACAGGGGCCTTACCAAGAGACCCAGTACTTC | CASSIDPLQGPYQETQYF
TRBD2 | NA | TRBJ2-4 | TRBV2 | TGTGCCAGCAGACCAGCGGGAGTTCAAAACATTCAGTACTTC | CASRPAGVQNIQYF
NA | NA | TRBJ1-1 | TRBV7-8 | TGTGCCAGCAGCTTAAATATTCTGGGTTGGGGCACTGAAGCTTTCTTT | CASSLNILGWGTEAFF
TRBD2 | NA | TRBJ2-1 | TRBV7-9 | TGTGCCAGCAGCTTACCCCGCAAGTTTAGCGGGATTGGGAACAATGAGCAGTTCTTC | CASSLPRKFSGIGNNEQFF
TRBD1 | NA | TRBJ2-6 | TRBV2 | TGTGCCAGCAGTGGGGACAGGGGAAGCTCTGGGGCCAACGTCCTGACTTTC | CASSGDRGSSGANVLTF
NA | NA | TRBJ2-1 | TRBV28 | TGTGCCAGCAGTCCCCTGCATGAGCAGTTCTTC | CASSPLHEQFF
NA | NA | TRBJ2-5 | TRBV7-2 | TGTGCCAGCAGCTTAGGTGGCAGCCAAGAGACCCAGTACTTC | CASSLGGSQETQYF
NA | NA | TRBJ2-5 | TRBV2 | TGTGCCAGCAGTGGTGGAGCGTATCAAGAGACCCAGTACTTC | CASSGGAYQETQYF
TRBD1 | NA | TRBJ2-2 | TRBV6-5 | TGTGCCATCCGGGACAGGGGTAACACCGGGGAGCTGTTTTTT | CAIRDRGNTGELFF
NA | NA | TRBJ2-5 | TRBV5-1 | TGCGCCAGCAGCCTACAGGGCCAAGAGACCCAGTACTTC | CASSLQGQETQYF
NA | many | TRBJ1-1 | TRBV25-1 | TGTGCCAGCAGTGAACCGGGGATGAACACTGAAGCTTTCTTT | CASSEPGMNTEAFF
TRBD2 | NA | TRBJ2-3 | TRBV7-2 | TGTGCCAGCAGCACGGGACTAGCGGGAGGGGGAGATACGCAGTATTTT | CASSTGLAGGGDTQYF
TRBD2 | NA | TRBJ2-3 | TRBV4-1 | TGCGCCAGCAGCCAAGGGGGGGGGAGGGCCACAGATACGCAGTATTTT | CASSQGGGRATDTQYF
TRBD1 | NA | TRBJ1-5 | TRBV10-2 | TGCGCCACCTCGGATCAGGGGGGGAATCAGCCCCAGCATTTT | CATSDQGGNQPQHF
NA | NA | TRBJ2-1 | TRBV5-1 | TGCGCCAGCAGCAAGTCCAGCTCCTACAATGAGCAGTTCTTC | CASSKSSSYNEQFF
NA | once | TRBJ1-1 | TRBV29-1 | TGCAGCGTGGGGGCGGGGGGCGCTGAAGCTTTCTTT | CSVGAGGAEAFF
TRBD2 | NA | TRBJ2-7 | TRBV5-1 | TGCGCCAGCAGCCGCTCTAGCGGGAGCCAGTTTTCCTACGAGCAGTACTTC | CASSRSSGSQFSYEQYF
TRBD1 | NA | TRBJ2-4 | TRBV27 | TGTGCCAGCAGAGGGGGGACAGGGGGACAATCGGCCAAAAACATTCAGTACTTC | CASRGGTGGQSAKNIQYF
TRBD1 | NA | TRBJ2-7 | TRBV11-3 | TGTGCCAGCAGCTTCACAGGGACAGAAACCTACGAGCAGTACTTC | CASSFTGTETYEQYF